This is a list of T cell receptor beta chains from one sample in a study of T cell responses to AZD1222 COVID-19 vaccine. Only in-frame clones appear in the TCRdb table, and some are missing; sequencing was by immunoSEQ multiplex PCR. The sample holds 90,000 to 150,000 clones, about 90% seen once. Sample: peripheral blood, taken 28 days after the second AZD1222 dose. These receptors came from an adult who received the AZD1222 COVID-19 vaccine. The CDR3 runs from the conserved cysteine through the conserved F or W. Fields, in order: CDR3 DNA, CDR3 protein, clone size, D gene, V gene, J gene. A D gene is named only where the DNA matches it firmly. Only some rows state a clone size, as once, few, many or a class for expanded clones.

cdr3_nt: TGTGCCACCAGCAGAGATCACGGGACAGGCGAGCAGTACTTC
cdr3_aa: CATSRDHGTGEQYF
clone_size: NA
d_call: TRBD1
v_call: TRBV15
j_call: TRBJ2-7

cdr3_nt: TGTGCCAGTAGTATCAGTTTCACCCAGCACTATGGCTACACCTTC
cdr3_aa: CASSISFTQHYGYTF
clone_size: NA
d_call: NA
v_call: TRBV19
j_call: TRBJ1-2

cdr3_nt: TGTGCCAGCAGCCAAGGGGGAGTTCATAGCAATCAGCCCCAGCATTTT
cdr3_aa: CASSQGGVHSNQPQHF
clone_size: medium-sized
d_call: NA
v_call: TRBV3-1/TRBV3-2
j_call: TRBJ1-5

cdr3_nt: TGTGCCACCAGCAGAACAGGGAAAACTGAAGCTTTCTTT
cdr3_aa: CATSRTGKTEAFF
clone_size: NA
d_call: NA
v_call: TRBV15
j_call: TRBJ1-1

cdr3_nt: TGCAGCGTTGCGGGTGACATTTCAAGCCTGAACACTGAAGCTTTCTTT
cdr3_aa: CSVAGDISSLNTEAFF
clone_size: few
d_call: NA
v_call: TRBV29-1
j_call: TRBJ1-1

cdr3_nt: TGTGCCAGCAGCGGCGGGGACAGCCAGCCCTACACTGAAGCTTTCTTT
cdr3_aa: CASSGGDSQPYTEAFF
clone_size: NA
d_call: TRBD1
v_call: TRBV5-6
j_call: TRBJ1-1

cdr3_nt: TGTGCCAGCAGCTTAGAAGGGGGTAACGGCTACACCTTC
cdr3_aa: CASSLEGGNGYTF
clone_size: NA
d_call: NA
v_call: TRBV7-2
j_call: TRBJ1-2

cdr3_nt: TGTGCCACCAGTGACTCACGTCCCTCATCCGGGGGGCCTAATGAGCAGTTCTTC
cdr3_aa: CATSDSRPSSGGPNEQFF
clone_size: NA
d_call: NA
v_call: TRBV24-1
j_call: TRBJ2-1

cdr3_nt: TGTGCCAGCAGCTTAGTTCTAGGCGATAATTCACCCCTCCACTTT
cdr3_aa: CASSLVLGDNSPLHF
clone_size: NA
d_call: NA
v_call: TRBV7-9
j_call: TRBJ1-6

cdr3_nt: TGTGCCAGTAGACCCCGGGACGACTCGTCCTACAATGAGCAGTTCTTC
cdr3_aa: CASRPRDDSSYNEQFF
clone_size: NA
d_call: NA
v_call: TRBV3-1/TRBV3-2
j_call: TRBJ2-1

cdr3_nt: TGTGCCAGTACTCTGGACAGCCAAGGTCATAATTCACCCCTCCACTTT
cdr3_aa: CASTLDSQGHNSPLHF
clone_size: NA
d_call: NA
v_call: TRBV19
j_call: TRBJ1-6

cdr3_nt: TGTGCCAGCAGTCCAGAACTAGCGGGGGCCCACTACAATGAGCAGTTCTTC
cdr3_aa: CASSPELAGAHYNEQFF
clone_size: NA
d_call: TRBD2
v_call: TRBV27
j_call: TRBJ2-1

cdr3_nt: TGTGCCAGCAGTGAAACAGGTGGCGAGCAGTACTTC
cdr3_aa: CASSETGGEQYF
clone_size: NA
d_call: NA
v_call: TRBV2
j_call: TRBJ2-7

cdr3_nt: TGCGCCAGCAGCTTGGCCCTAGCGGGAGTAGGAAATGAGCAGTTCTTC
cdr3_aa: CASSLALAGVGNEQFF
clone_size: NA
d_call: TRBD2
v_call: TRBV5-1
j_call: TRBJ2-1

cdr3_nt: TGTGCCAGCAGTTTAACCAGGAACTATGAAAAACTGTTTTTT
cdr3_aa: CASSLTRNYEKLFF
clone_size: NA
d_call: NA
v_call: TRBV27
j_call: TRBJ1-4

cdr3_nt: TGTGCCAGCAGAGTTGGGGGGGTGACTAGCGGGCACCCCTACGAGCAGTACTTC
cdr3_aa: CASRVGGVTSGHPYEQYF
clone_size: NA
d_call: TRBD2
v_call: TRBV28
j_call: TRBJ2-7

cdr3_nt: TGTGCTAGCGGGGCCAGGGAGGCCGGGGAGCTGTTTTTT
cdr3_aa: CASGAREAGELFF
clone_size: NA
d_call: TRBD2
v_call: TRBV6-5
j_call: TRBJ2-2

cdr3_nt: TGTGCCAGCTTGGCCCCCGGAAACACCGGGGAGCTGTTTTTT
cdr3_aa: CASLAPGNTGELFF
clone_size: NA
d_call: NA
v_call: TRBV18
j_call: TRBJ2-2

cdr3_nt: TGTGCCAGCAGTGAGGCCGGCCACTCAACTAACTATGGCTACACCTTC
cdr3_aa: CASSEAGHSTNYGYTF
clone_size: NA
d_call: NA
v_call: TRBV6-2/TRBV6-3
j_call: TRBJ1-2

cdr3_nt: TGCGCCAGCAGCCAAGGACCAAATCAGCCCCAGCATTTT
cdr3_aa: CASSQGPNQPQHF
clone_size: NA
d_call: NA
v_call: TRBV4-1
j_call: TRBJ1-5

cdr3_nt: TGCGCCAGCAGCTCGGGCACGGAGAACACTGAAGCTTTCTTT
cdr3_aa: CASSSGTENTEAFF
clone_size: NA
d_call: NA
v_call: TRBV5-1
j_call: TRBJ1-1

cdr3_nt: TGTGCCAGCAGCTCCAGCGGGGGGATTAAGTATTTT
cdr3_aa: CASSSSGGIKYF
clone_size: NA
d_call: TRBD2
v_call: TRBV5-6
j_call: TRBJ2-3

cdr3_nt: TGTGCCAGCAGCTTAGATATGGGAGCGAGTGAAGCTTTCTTT
cdr3_aa: CASSLDMGASEAFF
clone_size: NA
d_call: NA
v_call: TRBV7-9
j_call: TRBJ1-1

cdr3_nt: TGTGCCAGCAGCTTGGGTAACAGGGCTAACTATGGCTACACCTTC
cdr3_aa: CASSLGNRANYGYTF
clone_size: NA
d_call: NA
v_call: TRBV5-6
j_call: TRBJ1-2

cdr3_nt: TGTGCCAGTAGTATTTTCGGGGCCTCCCGCAATGAGCAGTTCTTC
cdr3_aa: CASSIFGASRNEQFF
clone_size: NA
d_call: NA
v_call: TRBV19
j_call: TRBJ2-1

cdr3_nt: TGTGCCACAACTAAGGACAGGGGGTCTGGAAACACCATATATTTT
cdr3_aa: CATTKDRGSGNTIYF
clone_size: few
d_call: TRBD1
v_call: TRBV19
j_call: TRBJ1-3

cdr3_nt: TGTGCCACCAGCAGGGGGGGACATAGGAACACTGAAGCTTTCTTT
cdr3_aa: CATSRGGHRNTEAFF
clone_size: NA
d_call: NA
v_call: TRBV15
j_call: TRBJ1-1

cdr3_nt: TGTGCCACCAGTGAGACAGGGGGGTCCTACGAGCAGTACTTC
cdr3_aa: CATSETGGSYEQYF
clone_size: once
d_call: TRBD1
v_call: TRBV24-1
j_call: TRBJ2-7

cdr3_nt: TGTGCCACCAGTGACGACGGGACGCATCAGCCCCAGCATTTT
cdr3_aa: CATSDDGTHQPQHF
clone_size: NA
d_call: NA
v_call: TRBV24-1
j_call: TRBJ1-5

cdr3_nt: TGTGCCAGAAGCTCGGGACTAGCGGGACGCAATGAGCAGTTCTTC
cdr3_aa: CARSSGLAGRNEQFF
clone_size: NA
d_call: TRBD2
v_call: TRBV5-3
j_call: TRBJ2-1

cdr3_nt: TGTGCCAGCAGCACGCTCTCAGGACTAGCGGGAGTCGTAGATACGCAGTATTTT
cdr3_aa: CASSTLSGLAGVVDTQYF
clone_size: NA
d_call: TRBD2
v_call: TRBV7-8
j_call: TRBJ2-3

cdr3_nt: TGTGCCAGCAGTTTCAGGGGAGGCTATGGCTACACCTTC
cdr3_aa: CASSFRGGYGYTF
clone_size: NA
d_call: NA
v_call: TRBV27
j_call: TRBJ1-2

cdr3_nt: TGTGCCAGCAGTCCTACAGGGGGCAACTATGGCTACACCTTC
cdr3_aa: CASSPTGGNYGYTF
clone_size: NA
d_call: TRBD1
v_call: TRBV3-1/TRBV3-2
j_call: TRBJ1-2

cdr3_nt: TGTGCCAGCAGCACAGACCGGGACAGGTACGAAGCTTTCTTT
cdr3_aa: CASSTDRDRYEAFF
clone_size: NA
d_call: TRBD1
v_call: TRBV7-9
j_call: TRBJ1-1

cdr3_nt: TGTGCCAGCAGCTTACGCGGGGGGCCTTCAGATACGCAGTATTTT
cdr3_aa: CASSLRGGPSDTQYF
clone_size: NA
d_call: TRBD2
v_call: TRBV7-9
j_call: TRBJ2-3

cdr3_nt: TGTGCCAGCAGCTTGGAGCTGACCTACTATGGCTACACCTTC
cdr3_aa: CASSLELTYYGYTF
clone_size: NA
d_call: NA
v_call: TRBV5-8
j_call: TRBJ1-2

cdr3_nt: TGTGCCAGCAGTTATCAGGGATCCTACAATGAGCAGTTCTTC
cdr3_aa: CASSYQGSYNEQFF
clone_size: NA
d_call: NA
v_call: TRBV6-5
j_call: TRBJ2-1

cdr3_nt: TGTGCCAGCAGCGCGAATGCCCTTACTAGCGGGGCAGATACGCAGTATTTT
cdr3_aa: CASSANALTSGADTQYF
clone_size: NA
d_call: TRBD2
v_call: TRBV7-2
j_call: TRBJ2-3

cdr3_nt: TGTGCCAGCAGTTTACACCGGACAGGCTCCTACGAGCAGTACTTC
cdr3_aa: CASSLHRTGSYEQYF
clone_size: NA
d_call: TRBD1
v_call: TRBV28
j_call: TRBJ2-7

cdr3_nt: TGCGCCAGCAGGATAAACCAGACTGGGAGCTCCTACAATGAGCAGTTCTTC
cdr3_aa: CASRINQTGSSYNEQFF
clone_size: NA
d_call: NA
v_call: TRBV23-1
j_call: TRBJ2-1